This T cell receptor beta chain was sequenced for a study of cytomegalovirus exposure and HLA in healthy donors. The PCR contained 60 Vbeta and 13 Jbeta primers. Sequencing used immunoSEQ multiplex PCR; TCRdb keeps in-frame clones, though not all of them. The sample includes 150,000 to 200,000 clones, 75% to 80% seen only once; the top ten take around 3.3%. Germline-derived CDR1 and CDR2 are SEHNR and FQNEAQ (reference sequence). The CDR3 length is 12 residues. Between the trimmed V and J ends, which lost 8 bases and 1 base, there was a span of 8 bases. V is TRBV7-9 and J is TRBJ1-1, with a weak D call TRBD1 (5 bases). Material: PBMCs. The clonotype was recovered from a woman in her thirties or forties in good health and CMV-seronegative. CDR3 in amino acids: CASLTENTEAFF. The CDR3 bases are TGTGCCAGCCTGACAGAGAACACTGAAGCTTTCTTT.